The 27 T cell receptor beta chains reported below all come from one sample, sequenced in a study of PD-L1 blockade in urothelial cancer. The method was immunoSEQ multiplex PCR; TCRdb's version includes in-frame clones alone and lacks a portion of them. The profile covers some 56,000 clones, with about 80% appearing a single time and approximately 1.3% taken by the ten largest. The time point is: pretreatment peripheral blood. The material sequenced was PBMCs, taken around atezolizumab (anti-PD-L1) treatment. The receptor set was obtained from a man between 45 and 60 years old with urothelial cancer.

The chain combines TRBV27 with TRBJ1-5; tentative D call: TRBD1 (5 bases). This CDR3 spans 13 amino acids. Germline assignment: CDR1 MNHEY and CDR2 SMNVEV (reference sequence). Trimming stripped 5 bases from V and 4 bases from J, with 9 bases between. CDR3 in amino acids: CASSPRQNQPQHF. The CDR3 bases are TGTGCCAGCAGTCCCCGACAGAATCAGCCCCAGCATTTT.

This chain links TRBV7-2 with TRBJ2-7, with 9 bases aligning to TRBD1. The CDR3 runs to 14 residues. Germline V gene data show CDR1 as SGHTA and CDR2 as FQGNSA. The V segment lost 5 bases and the J segment 4 bases; nucleotides outside the gene matches: 6. The CDR3 DNA follows: TGTGCCAGCAGCACCGGGACAGGGTTTTACGAGCAGTACTTC. The encoded protein is CASSTGTGFYEQYF.

The chain has TRBV19 and TRBJ2-5, with 14 bases that match TRBD2. The CDR3 spans 19 residues. Germline CDR1 reads LNHDA; CDR2 reads SQIVND (reference sequence). V lost 0 bases, J lost 4 bases, and 10 bases stayed unmatched. The DNA for the CDR3 is TGTGCCAGTAGTATAGACATGGGGACTAGCGGGAGTATTGGAGAGACCCAGTACTTC. This gives the protein CASSIDMGTSGSIGETQYF. Using reference TRBV19 and TRBJ2-5 for the parts outside the CDR3, the full variable domain is DGGITQSPKYLFRKEGQNVTLSCEQNLNHDAMYWYRQDPGQGLRLIYYSQIVNDFQKGDIAEGYSVSREKKESFPLTVTSAQKNPTAFYLCASSIDMGTSGSIGETQYFGPGTRLLVL.

V is TRBV11-2 and J is TRBJ2-7; 7 bases fit TRBD2. Germline V gene sequence: CDR1 SGHAT, CDR2 FQNNGV. The CDR3 sequence is 14 residues long. With 7 bases clipped from V and 7 bases from J, the junction kept 13 bases outside the gene matches. CDR3 residues: CASKRDLLNWEQYF. CDR3 DNA sequence: TGTGCCAGCAAGCGGGACCTCTTAAACTGGGAGCAGTACTTC.

V and J are TRBV19 and TRBJ1-4; D perhaps matches TRBD1 (6 bases). Trimming cost V 5 bases and J 3 bases, with 13 bases left between them. The CDR3 length is 15 residues. Germline V lookup: CDR1 LNHDA, CDR2 SQIVND (reference sequence). The CDR3 nucleotides read TGTGCCAGTAGTTTAAGACAGGCCTCTAATGAAAAACTGTTTTTT. This translates into CASSLRQASNEKLFF.

The chain employs TRBV27 and TRBJ2-3; 9 bases agree with TRBD2. Germline V gives CDR1 MNHEY, CDR2 SMNVEV (reference sequence). The CDR3 covers 16 residues. Trimming removed 6 bases from V and 13 bases from J; junction bases left unmatched: 20. CDR3 in DNA: TGTGCCAGCAGGACCTCAGGAGCGGGAGGTCTCCAACCGGAGTATTTT. It yields the protein CASRTSGAGGLQPEYF.

This chain joins TRBV7-9 and TRBJ1-2; 8 positions agree with TRBD1. The CDR3 is made up of 16 amino acids. In germline, CDR1 is SEHNR, CDR2 FQNEAQ (reference sequence). The J segment lost 0 bases and the V segment lost 4 bases, leaving 7 bases of the junction unmatched. Written as DNA, the CDR3 is TGTGCCAGCAGCTCGACAGGACAGGGAGCTAACTATGGCTACACCTTC. Protein sequence: CASSSTGQGANYGYTF.

V and J are TRBV5-1 and TRBJ2-7, with D perhaps TRBD1 (6 bases). The germline gives CDR1 SGHRS, CDR2 YFSETQ. The CDR3 is 19 amino acids. Between the trimmed V and J ends, which lost 0 bases and 4 bases, there was a span of 26 bases. This chain's CDR3 is CASSLDYRASSHIEYEQYF. CDR3 coding DNA: TGCGCCAGCAGCTTGGATTACAGGGCATCATCCCACATCGAATACGAGCAGTACTTC.

The CDR3 DNA follows: TGTGCCAGCAGCCAGACAGGGTTTTCCTACGAGCAGTACTTC. Residues: CASSQTGFSYEQYF. The rearrangement joins TRBV6-5 to TRBJ2-7, with TRBD1 matching 7 bases. With 6 bases clipped from V and 1 base from J, the junction kept 6 bases outside the gene matches. This CDR3 is 14 amino acids long. Germline CDR1 reads MNHEY; CDR2 reads SVGAGI.

This clone was picked up one time. V and J are TRBV7-9 and TRBJ1-4, with 7 positions matching TRBD1. Looked up from germline, CDR1 is SEHNR and CDR2 is FQNEAQ (reference sequence). This CDR3 is built from 16 residues. V shed 5 bases, J shed 8 bases, and the junction held 14 bases outside the gene matches. The CDR3 spells CASSPAYRGIREKLFF. DNA for the CDR3: TGTGCCAGCAGCCCTGCGTACAGGGGAATACGGGAAAAACTGTTTTTT.

This rearrangement joins TRBV27 to TRBJ2-5, with 7 bases matching TRBD2. The germline V gene has CDR1 MNHEY and CDR2 SMNVEV (reference sequence). Losses at the gene ends were 4 bases for V and 2 bases for J; bases not matched to a gene: 4. This CDR3 region has 14 residues. The CDR3 reads CASSSRTRQETQYF. The CDR3 nucleotides read TGTGCCAGCAGTTCCCGGACTAGACAAGAGACCCAGTACTTC.

This sequence joins TRBV2 and TRBJ2-5, with 8 bases that match TRBD1. The CDR3 is 12 residues long. The germline CDR1 and CDR2 sequences are SNHLY and FYNNEI. After removal of 7 bases from V and 3 bases from J, the junction contained 1 base not matched to a gene. In nucleotides, the CDR3 is TGTGCCAGCACGACAGGGGAAGAGACCCAGTACTTC. This translates into CASTTGEETQYF.

The count of this clone is one. V is TRBV5-6 and J is TRBJ2-7, with 7 bases fitting TRBD1. Germline V lookup: CDR1 SGHDT, CDR2 YYEEEE. The CDR3 runs 13 residues. V lost 2 bases, J lost 3 bases, and 2 bases stayed unmatched. The CDR3 reads CASSFTGDYEQYF. CDR3 nucleotides: TGTGCCAGCAGCTTTACAGGGGACTACGAGCAGTACTTC.

This rearrangement joins TRBV15 to TRBJ2-5; perhaps TRBD2 as D (5 bases). The germline V gene encodes CDR1 LNHNV and CDR2 YYDKDF (reference sequence). This CDR3 region has 16 residues. Between the trimmed V and J ends, which lost 0 bases and 1 base, there was a span of 12 bases. CDR3 nucleotide sequence: TGTGCCACCAGCAGAGATTGGAAGGGAGCCCAAGAGACCCAGTACTTC. It specifies CATSRDWKGAQETQYF.

This clone has a handful of counts. The chain recombines TRBV6-1 with TRBJ2-7; 7 bases line up with TRBD2. The CDR3 totals 15 residues. The trim removed 2 bases at V and 5 bases at J, leaving 9 bases unmatched. Germline CDR1 MNHNS, CDR2 SASEGT. CDR3 nucleotides: TGTGCCAGCAGTGAAAAGGGCGGGAGTGTTCACGAGCAGTACTTC. It translates to CASSEKGGSVHEQYF.

The V gene is TRBV19, the J gene TRBJ2-7; a weak D match, TRBD2 (6 bases). This CDR3 comprises 14 residues. The germline V gene has CDR1 LNHDA and CDR2 SQIVND (reference sequence). V was clipped by 2 bases and J by 2 bases, with 10 bases between them. CDR3 in DNA: TGTGCCAGTAGTATATCCGGACTACCCTACGAGCAGTACTTC. This translates into CASSISGLPYEQYF. The full variable domain, in which reference TRBV19 and TRBJ2-7 provide the parts outside the CDR3, is DGGITQSPKYLFRKEGQNVTLSCEQNLNHDAMYWYRQDPGQGLRLIYYSQIVNDFQKGDIAEGYSVSREKKESFPLTVTSAQKNPTAFYLCASSISGLPYEQYFGPGTRLTVT.

The V and J genes are TRBV27 and TRBJ1-1; D might be TRBD1 (5 bases). In germline, CDR1 is MNHEY, CDR2 SMNVEV (reference sequence). The CDR3 spans 15 residues. The V end was cut by 5 bases, the J end by 3 bases, with 16 bases between. The chain's CDR3 is CASSPQRRRDTEAFF. The DNA of the CDR3 is TGTGCCAGCAGTCCCCAGAGGCGCAGGGACACTGAAGCTTTCTTT.

This chain links TRBV5-1 with TRBJ2-1, with 10 bases fitting TRBD2. Germline V gives CDR1 SGHRS, CDR2 YFSETQ. The CDR3 runs to 15 residues. With 2 bases clipped from V and 5 bases from J, the junction kept 4 bases outside the gene matches. The CDR3 here is CASSLRLAGNNEQFF. Written as DNA, the CDR3 is TGCGCCAGCAGCTTACGACTAGCGGGCAACAATGAGCAGTTCTTC.

The V call is TRBV30, the J call TRBJ1-3; no clear D. Germline CDR1 is GTSNPN and CDR2 is SVGIG (reference sequence). Trimming took off 5 bases at V and 3 bases at J, with 2 bases between the two ends. The CDR3 length is 10 residues. The CDR3 bases are TGTGCCTGGCATGGAAACACCATATATTTT. Amino acids: CAWHGNTIYF.

The chain combines TRBV2 with TRBJ2-1; 12 nucleotides match TRBD2. Germline CDR1 SNHLY, CDR2 FYNNEI. The CDR3 length is 15 residues. J gave up 3 bases and V 7 bases, and 4 bases lay outside the gene matches. CDR3 amino acids: CASKTSGGNYNEQFF. The CDR3 nucleotides are TGTGCCAGCAAGACTAGCGGGGGAAACTACAATGAGCAGTTCTTC.

The CDR3 nucleotides are TGTGCCAGCAGTTCTGGCAACTACAATGAGCAGTTCTTC. As protein: CASSSGNYNEQFF. The chain combines TRBV27 with TRBJ2-1; D call uncertain. Trimming left V 4 bases short and J 3 bases short, with 7 bases between. The CDR3 has 13 amino acids. Germline CDR1 MNHEY, CDR2 SMNVEV (reference sequence).

About this clone itself: The junction and the germline gene differ at one end; a read error may be behind it. The CDR3 is CASSGLRNPGELFF. The CDR3 DNA follows: TGTGCCAGCAGCGGGCTAAGGAACCCCGGGGAGCTGTTTTTT. This chain joins TRBV11-3 and TRBJ2-2; no clear D. Looked up from germline, CDR1 is SGHNT and CDR2 is YENEEA. This CDR3 has 14 amino acids.

This clone is categorized as medium-sized. J is TRBJ2-1 and V is TRBV4-1; 9 nucleotides align to TRBD1. From germline, CDR1 is MGHRA and CDR2 YSYEKL. V lost 1 base to trimming and J lost 7 bases; unmatched junction nucleotides: 8. The length of the CDR3 is 16 residues. The CDR3 bases are TGCGCCAGCAGCCAAGGGGACAGGGATAGATGGAATGAGCAGTTCTTC. It is translated as CASSQGDRDRWNEQFF.

The chain uses TRBV6-5 and TRBJ1-4; D unresolved. Germline lookup yields CDR1 MNHEY and CDR2 SVGAGI. The CDR3 runs 13 residues. The V and J ends lost 6 bases and 4 bases respectively, with 9 bases between them. In nucleotides, the CDR3 is TGTGCCAGCAGCACTGGACTTAATGAAAAACTGTTTTTT. This translates into CASSTGLNEKLFF.

This chain joins TRBV27 and TRBJ2-7; 12 bases map to TRBD2. Germline V gene sequence: CDR1 MNHEY, CDR2 SMNVEV (reference sequence). CDR3 length: 14 residues. With 7 bases clipped from V and 4 bases from J, the junction kept 5 bases outside the gene matches. The CDR3 protein is CASTRTSGTYEQYF. The CDR3 nucleotides read TGTGCCAGCACCCGGACTAGCGGGACGTACGAGCAGTACTTC.

The chain joins TRBV9 to TRBJ2-1; 9 positions agree with TRBD2. This CDR3 is 13 amino acids long. Germline V gene data show CDR1 as SGDLS and CDR2 as YYNGEE. V trimming: 6 bases; J trimming: 7 bases; junction bases outside the gene matches: 5. CDR3 sequence: CASKSLAGNEQFF. DNA for the CDR3: TGTGCCAGCAAGAGCCTAGCGGGGAATGAGCAGTTCTTC.

This sequence joins TRBV6-6 and TRBJ2-7; TRBD2 is a possible D gene (5 bases). The germline gives CDR1 MNHNY, CDR2 SVGAGI (reference sequence). The V end lost 6 bases, the J end lost 3 bases, and 9 bases lay between the germline ends. The CDR3 has 12 amino acids. CDR3 DNA: TGTGCCAGCAGCCCGGGAAACTACGAGCAGTACTTC. This translates into CASSPGNYEQYF.